Below, 21 T cell receptor beta chains from the same sample are listed, as sequenced in a study of blood T cell repertoires in COVID-19. Here immunoSEQ multiplex PCR was the method, and the copy in TCRdb shows in-frame clones only, minus some. The table records 350,000 to 450,000 clones, 85% of them present only once. Sequenced material: peripheral blood. These receptors all come from a woman aged 18-29 years with acute or convalescent COVID-19.

This chain links TRBV7-2 with TRBJ1-1; D perhaps matches TRBD1 (5 bases). The CDR3 contains 14 residues. Per the germline V gene, CDR1 is SGHTA and CDR2 is FQGNSA. Trimming took off 8 bases at V and 5 bases at J, with 18 bases between the two ends. In DNA, the CDR3 is TGTGCCAGCGCCTCGCGGGGGGGACTGACTGAAGCTTTCTTT. Translation: CASASRGGLTEAFF.

The chain employs TRBV11-2 and TRBJ1-2, with 7 bases fitting TRBD1. Looked up from germline, CDR1 is SGHAT and CDR2 is FQNNGV. Germline trimming cut 6 bases from V and 3 bases from J; bases unmatched to any gene: 7. This CDR3 comprises 14 residues. The CDR3 DNA follows: TGTGCCAGCAGTTATACAGGGGACGACTATGGCTACACCTTC. As protein: CASSYTGDDYGYTF.

The genes are TRBV4-1 and TRBJ1-2; no clear D. The CDR3 runs to 14 residues. Looked up from germline, CDR1 is MGHRA and CDR2 is YSYEKL. The V gene lost 0 bases and the J gene lost 4 bases, with 9 bases spanning the gap. DNA of the CDR3: TGCGCCAGCAGCCAAGATCAGGTGAGCTATGGCTACACCTTC. Translating it yields CASSQDQVSYGYTF.

The chain links TRBV3-1 (or the pseudogene TRBV3-2) to TRBJ2-5; 8 bases fit TRBD2. The germline V gene has CDR1 LGHDT and CDR2 YNNKEL (reference sequence). V gave up 1 base and J gave up 6 bases; unmatched junction bases: 4. The CDR3 sequence is 14 residues long. The CDR3 DNA is TGTGCCAGCAGCCAAGCGGGGGGGCTGAAGACCCAGTACTTC. Protein sequence: CASSQAGGLKTQYF.

This chain connects TRBV5-1 to TRBJ1-1; D is uncertain. The V gene's germline CDR1 is SGHRS and CDR2 YFSETQ. V shed 0 bases and J shed 0 bases, with 9 bases lying between them. This CDR3 has 15 amino acids. CDR3 loop: CASSLALEMNTEAFF. Here the CDR3 DNA reads TGCGCCAGCAGCTTGGCGTTAGAAATGAACACTGAAGCTTTCTTT. Looking up the rest from reference TRBV5-1 and TRBJ1-1 gives the full variable domain: KAGVTQTPRYLIKTRGQQVTLSCSPISGHRSVSWYQQTPGQGLQFLFEYFSETQRNKGNFPGRFSGRQFSNSRSEMNVSTLELGDSALYLCASSLALEMNTEAFFGQGTRLTVV.

This chain connects TRBV19 to TRBJ1-6; possibly TRBD1 for D (5 bases). V was trimmed by 6 bases and J by 9 bases, leaving 18 bases between them. From germline, CDR1 is LNHDA and CDR2 SQIVND (reference sequence). CDR3 length: 15 amino acids. CDR3 protein: CASRKRGGETSPLHF. The CDR3, as DNA: TGTGCCAGTAGGAAACGGGGGGGTGAGACTTCACCCCTCCACTTT.

In its sample, this clone was seen once. The rearrangement uses TRBV19 and TRBJ2-5, with 9 bases that match TRBD2. J gave up 1 base and V 7 bases, and 10 bases lay outside the gene matches. The CDR3 extends over 16 amino acids. Germline lookup yields CDR1 LNHDA and CDR2 SQIVND (reference sequence). The CDR3 here is CASTEFEAGGQETQYF. The DNA of the CDR3 is TGTGCCAGTACCGAGTTTGAAGCGGGAGGCCAAGAGACCCAGTACTTC.

The rearrangement uses TRBV4-2 and TRBJ2-1, with 7 bases that match TRBD2. V was clipped by 1 base and J by 6 bases; unmatched bases: 9. The CDR3 contains 16 residues. Per germline, CDR1 LGHNA and CDR2 YNFKEQ. For the CDR3, the DNA is TGTGCCAGCAGCCAAGGGGTCACTAGCGAGGGCAATGAGCAGTTCTTC. Amino acid sequence: CASSQGVTSEGNEQFF.

The chain joins TRBV4-2 to TRBJ2-3; D is undetermined. There are 19 residues in the CDR3. V dropped 4 bases and J dropped 1 base, with 24 bases sitting between them. The germline V gene encodes CDR1 LGHNA and CDR2 YNFKEQ. The CDR3 reads CASSLLLVVASRRTDTQYF. CDR3 nucleotides: TGTGCCAGCAGCCTCCTCCTTGTGGTAGCCTCAAGACGCACAGATACGCAGTATTTT.

The chain couples TRBV5-1 to TRBJ2-3; 7 bases match TRBD1. The CDR3 length is 16 residues. Germline assignment: CDR1 SGHRS and CDR2 YFSETQ. Trimming at V came to 3 bases and at J to 2 bases, leaving 9 bases not matched to a gene. The CDR3 loop reads CASSYDGQDPTDTQYF. The DNA of the CDR3 is TGCGCCAGCAGCTATGATGGACAGGATCCCACAGATACGCAGTATTTT. Combining the CDR3 with reference TRBV5-1 and TRBJ2-3 gives the whole variable domain KAGVTQTPRYLIKTRGQQVTLSCSPISGHRSVSWYQQTPGQGLQFLFEYFSETQRNKGNFPGRFSGRQFSNSRSEMNVSTLELGDSALYLCASSYDGQDPTDTQYFGPGTRLTVL.

V gene TRBV29-1 combines with J gene TRBJ2-5; 9 bases are a match to TRBD2. There are 14 residues in the CDR3. Germline V gene data show CDR1 as SQVTM and CDR2 as ANQGSEA. V dropped 3 bases and J dropped 5; count of bases not matched to a gene: 7. DNA for the CDR3: TGCAGCGTTGAGAGTAGCGGGAGAAGGGAGACCCAGTACTTC. Protein product: CSVESSGRRETQYF.

The sample holds one count of this clone. Other nucleotide sequences from this sample produce the same CDR3. The rearrangement uses TRBV7-3 and TRBJ1-2; 8 nucleotides agree with TRBD1. The CDR3 covers 12 residues. Germline CDR1 SGHTA, CDR2 FQGTGA. The trim removed 3 bases at V and 6 bases at J, leaving 0 bases unmatched. CDR3 coding DNA: TGTGCCAGCAGCTTGACAGGGGATGGCTACACCTTC. Translated: CASSLTGDGYTF.

The sample holds one count of this clone. V is TRBV29-1 and J is TRBJ2-5; 15 positions match TRBD2. Germline CDR1 is SQVTM and CDR2 is ANQGSEA. Trimming removed 4 bases from V and 5 bases from J; junction bases left unmatched: 2. This CDR3 has 14 residues. CDR3 protein: CSVGTSGGVETQYF. The CDR3 coding sequence is TGCAGCGTTGGGACTAGCGGGGGGGTGGAGACCCAGTACTTC. Full variable domain (remainder filled in from reference TRBV29-1 and TRBJ2-5): SAVISQKPSRDICQRGTSLTIQCQVDSQVTMMFWYRQQPGQSLTLIATANQGSEATYESGFVIDKFPISRPNLTFSTLTVSNMSPEDSSIYLCSVGTSGGVETQYFGPGTRLLVL.

The V gene is TRBV20-1, the J gene TRBJ1-4; TRBD1 matches at 8 bases. There are 11 residues in the CDR3. Trimming removed 7 bases from V and 15 bases from J; junction bases left unmatched: 10. From germline, CDR1 is DFQATT and CDR2 SNEGSKA (reference sequence). In nucleotides, the CDR3 is TGCAGTGTCAAACTGGACAGGGTGGTGTTTTTT. This gives the protein CSVKLDRVVFF.

The rearrangement links TRBV24-1 to TRBJ2-5, with 12 bases aligning to TRBD1. CDR1 and CDR2 from the germline V gene are KGHDR and SFDVKD. Unmatched junction bases numbered 9, after V lost 7 bases and J lost 4 bases. The CDR3 runs to 16 residues. CDR3 sequence: CATRGAGTGGGETQYF. The CDR3 coding sequence is TGTGCCACCAGGGGGGCCGGGACAGGGGGCGGAGAGACCCAGTACTTC.

The V and J genes are TRBV14 and TRBJ1-1; D is possibly TRBD1 (6 bases). The CDR3 loop spans 15 amino acids. CDR1 and CDR2 (germline): SGHDN, FVKESK. With 4 bases removed from V and 3 bases from J, the gap between germline ends came to 15 bases. The CDR3 reads CASSPFRGDDTEAFF. CDR3 nucleotides: TGTGCCAGCAGCCCCTTCAGGGGAGATGACACTGAAGCTTTCTTT.

The chain uses TRBV18 and TRBJ1-1; no reliable D call. In germline, CDR1 is KGHSH, CDR2 LQKENI. The CDR3 contains 14 residues. V was clipped by 2 bases and J by 2 bases, with 9 bases between them. CDR3 in amino acids: CASSPTGSNTEAFF. CDR3 bases: TGTGCCAGCTCACCAACGGGGAGCAACACTGAAGCTTTCTTT. The full variable domain, in which reference TRBV18 and TRBJ1-1 provide the parts outside the CDR3, is NAGVMQNPRHLVRRRGQEARLRCSPMKGHSHVYWYRQLPEEGLKFMVYLQKENIIDESGMPKERFSAEFPKEGPSILRIQQVVRGDSAAYFCASSPTGSNTEAFFGQGTRLTVV.

The rearrangement joins TRBV27 to TRBJ2-1; TRBD1 matches at 8 bases. The CDR3 covers 17 residues. Germline V lookup: CDR1 MNHEY, CDR2 SMNVEV (reference sequence). V was pared by 4 bases and J by 0 bases, with 8 bases of the junction left unmatched. CDR3 coding DNA: TGTGCCAGCAGTTCTCTCCGGGACAGGAGCTCCTACAATGAGCAGTTCTTC. Translating it yields CASSSLRDRSSYNEQFF.

The chain uses TRBV7-8 and TRBJ2-7, with D possibly TRBD2 on 5 matching bases. With 2 bases removed from V and 7 bases from J, the gap between germline ends came to 6 bases. Looked up from germline, CDR1 is SGHVS and CDR2 is FQNEAQ. This CDR3 is 11 amino acids long. In DNA, the CDR3 is TGTGCCAGCAGCTTAACGGGGGAGCAGTACTTC. The encoded protein is CASSLTGEQYF.

The CDR3 reads CASSYEHSNYEQYF. CDR3 nucleotide sequence: TGTGCCAGCAGTTACGAGCACTCCAATTACGAGCAGTACTTC. The V gene is TRBV6-6, the J gene TRBJ2-7, with D hard to call. Germline lookup yields CDR1 MNHNY and CDR2 SVGAGI (reference sequence). V lost 2 bases, J lost 4 bases, and 12 bases lay in between. The CDR3 covers 14 residues.

V and J are TRBV11-2 and TRBJ2-1; TRBD1 is a possible D gene (5 bases). Trimming cost V 1 base and J 12 bases, with 16 bases left between them. The CDR3 spans 14 residues. Germline loops: CDR1 SGHAT, CDR2 FQNNGV. CDR3 loop: CASSLVQTLRGQFF. The CDR3 bases are TGTGCCAGCAGCTTAGTACAAACTCTTAGGGGGCAGTTCTTC.